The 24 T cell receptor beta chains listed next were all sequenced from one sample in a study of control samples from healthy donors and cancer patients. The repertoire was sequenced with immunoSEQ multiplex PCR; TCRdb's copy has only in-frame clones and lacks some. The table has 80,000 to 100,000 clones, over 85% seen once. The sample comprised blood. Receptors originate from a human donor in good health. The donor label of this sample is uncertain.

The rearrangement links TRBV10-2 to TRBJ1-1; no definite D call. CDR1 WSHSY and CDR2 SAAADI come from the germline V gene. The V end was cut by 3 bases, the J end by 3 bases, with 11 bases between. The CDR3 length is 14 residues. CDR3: CASSDWDDDTEAFF. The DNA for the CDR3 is TGCGCCAGCAGTGATTGGGATGATGACACTGAAGCTTTCTTT.

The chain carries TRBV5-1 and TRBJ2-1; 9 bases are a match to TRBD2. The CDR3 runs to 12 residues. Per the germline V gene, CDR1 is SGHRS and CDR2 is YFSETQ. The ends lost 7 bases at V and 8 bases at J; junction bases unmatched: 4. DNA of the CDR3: TGCGCCAGCGGCGGGGGGGCTCATGAGCAGTTCTTC. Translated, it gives CASGGGAHEQFF. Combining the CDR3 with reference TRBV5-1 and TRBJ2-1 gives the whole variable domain KAGVTQTPRYLIKTRGQQVTLSCSPISGHRSVSWYQQTPGQGLQFLFEYFSETQRNKGNFPGRFSGRQFSNSRSEMNVSTLELGDSALYLCASGGGAHEQFFGPGTRLTVL.

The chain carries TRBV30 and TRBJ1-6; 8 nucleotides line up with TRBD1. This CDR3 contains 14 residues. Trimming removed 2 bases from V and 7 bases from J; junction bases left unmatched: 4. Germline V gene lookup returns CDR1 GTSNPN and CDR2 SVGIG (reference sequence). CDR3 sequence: CAWSLNRGNSPLHF. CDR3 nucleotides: TGTGCCTGGAGTTTAAACAGGGGGAATTCACCCCTCCACTTT.

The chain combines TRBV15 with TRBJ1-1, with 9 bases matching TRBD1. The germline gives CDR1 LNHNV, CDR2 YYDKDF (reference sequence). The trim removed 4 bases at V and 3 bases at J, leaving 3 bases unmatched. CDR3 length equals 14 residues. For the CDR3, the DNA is TGTGCCACCAGCATGTGGACAGGGGACACTGAAGCTTTCTTT. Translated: CATSMWTGDTEAFF.

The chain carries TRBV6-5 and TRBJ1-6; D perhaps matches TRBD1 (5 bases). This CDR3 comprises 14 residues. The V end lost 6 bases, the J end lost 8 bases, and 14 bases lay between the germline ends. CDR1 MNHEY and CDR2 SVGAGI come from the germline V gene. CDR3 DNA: TGTGCCAGCAGCCTGACAGCGTCCGATTCACCCCTCCACTTT. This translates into CASSLTASDSPLHF.

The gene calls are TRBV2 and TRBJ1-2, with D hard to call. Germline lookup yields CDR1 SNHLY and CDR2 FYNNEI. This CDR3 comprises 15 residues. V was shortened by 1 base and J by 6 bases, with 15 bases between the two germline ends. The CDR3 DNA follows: TGTGCCAGCAGTGAAGACCCCCTCGATACTGATGGCTACACCTTC. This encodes CASSEDPLDTDGYTF.

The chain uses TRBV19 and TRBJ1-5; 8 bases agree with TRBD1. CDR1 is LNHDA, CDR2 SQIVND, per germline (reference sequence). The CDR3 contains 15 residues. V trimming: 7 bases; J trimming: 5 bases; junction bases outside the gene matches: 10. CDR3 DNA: TGTGCCAGTACCCCGACAGGGGCGGGAGATCAGCCCCAGCATTTT. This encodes CASTPTGAGDQPQHF.

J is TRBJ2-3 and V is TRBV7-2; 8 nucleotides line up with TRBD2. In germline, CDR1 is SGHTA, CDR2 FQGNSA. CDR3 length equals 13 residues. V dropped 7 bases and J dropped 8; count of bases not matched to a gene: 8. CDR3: CASNYLAGGTQYF. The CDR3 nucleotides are TGTGCCAGCAATTATCTAGCGGGTGGTACGCAGTATTTT.

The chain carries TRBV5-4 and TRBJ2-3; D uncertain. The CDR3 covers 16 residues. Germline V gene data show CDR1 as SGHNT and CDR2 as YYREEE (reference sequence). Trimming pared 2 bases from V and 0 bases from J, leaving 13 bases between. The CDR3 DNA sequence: TGTGCCAGCAGCTTTCGGCCCCCCGCTAGCACAGATACGCAGTATTTT. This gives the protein CASSFRPPASTDTQYF.

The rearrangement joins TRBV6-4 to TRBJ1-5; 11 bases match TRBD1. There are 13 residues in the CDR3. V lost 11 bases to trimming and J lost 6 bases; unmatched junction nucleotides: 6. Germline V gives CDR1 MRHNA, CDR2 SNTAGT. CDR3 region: CAGQGADCQPQHF. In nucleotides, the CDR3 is TGTGCCGGACAGGGGGCCGATTGTCAGCCCCAGCATTTT.

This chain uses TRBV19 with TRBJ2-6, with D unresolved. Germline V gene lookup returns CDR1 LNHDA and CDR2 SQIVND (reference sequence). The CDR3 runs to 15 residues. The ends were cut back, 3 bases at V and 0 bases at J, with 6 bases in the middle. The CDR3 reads CASSMLNSGANVLTF. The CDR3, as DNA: TGTGCCAGTAGTATGTTGAACTCTGGGGCCAACGTCCTGACTTTC.

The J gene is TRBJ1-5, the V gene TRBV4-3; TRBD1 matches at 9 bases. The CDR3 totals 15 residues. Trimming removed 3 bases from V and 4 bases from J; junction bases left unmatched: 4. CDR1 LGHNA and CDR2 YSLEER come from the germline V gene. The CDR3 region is CASSQGQGPNQPQHF. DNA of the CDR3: TGCGCCAGCAGCCAGGGACAGGGCCCAAATCAGCCCCAGCATTTT.

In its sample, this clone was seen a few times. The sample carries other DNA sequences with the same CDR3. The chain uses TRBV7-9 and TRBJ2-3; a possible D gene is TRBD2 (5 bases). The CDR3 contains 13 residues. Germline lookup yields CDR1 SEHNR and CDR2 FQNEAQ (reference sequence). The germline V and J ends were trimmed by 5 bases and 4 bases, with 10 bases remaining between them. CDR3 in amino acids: CASSPRGPDTQYF. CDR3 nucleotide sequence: TGTGCCAGCAGCCCGAGAGGGCCAGATACGCAGTATTTT.

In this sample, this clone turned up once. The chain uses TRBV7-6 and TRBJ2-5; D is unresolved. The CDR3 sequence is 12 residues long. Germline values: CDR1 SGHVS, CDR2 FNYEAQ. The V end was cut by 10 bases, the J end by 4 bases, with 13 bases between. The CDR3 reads CATGRRGETQYF. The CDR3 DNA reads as TGTGCCACGGGTCGAAGAGGAGAGACCCAGTACTTC.

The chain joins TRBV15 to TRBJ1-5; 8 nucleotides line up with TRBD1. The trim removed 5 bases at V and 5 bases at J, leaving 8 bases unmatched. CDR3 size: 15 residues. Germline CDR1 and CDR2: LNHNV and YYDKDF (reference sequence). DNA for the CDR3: TGTGCCACCAGCCTTAGCGGGACAGGTTATCAGCCCCAGCATTTT. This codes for CATSLSGTGYQPQHF. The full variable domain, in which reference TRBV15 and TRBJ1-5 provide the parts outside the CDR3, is DAMVIQNPRYQVTQFGKPVTLSCSQTLNHNVMYWYQQKSSQAPKLLFHYYDKDFNNEADTPDNFQSRRPNTSFCFLDIRSPGLGDTAMYLCATSLSGTGYQPQHFGDGTRLSIL.

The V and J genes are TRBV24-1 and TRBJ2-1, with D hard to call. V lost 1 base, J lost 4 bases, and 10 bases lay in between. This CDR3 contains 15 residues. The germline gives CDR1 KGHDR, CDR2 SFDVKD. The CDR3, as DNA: TGTGCCACCAGTGATTTAAATCTCAATTACAATGAGCAGTTCTTC. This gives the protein CATSDLNLNYNEQFF.

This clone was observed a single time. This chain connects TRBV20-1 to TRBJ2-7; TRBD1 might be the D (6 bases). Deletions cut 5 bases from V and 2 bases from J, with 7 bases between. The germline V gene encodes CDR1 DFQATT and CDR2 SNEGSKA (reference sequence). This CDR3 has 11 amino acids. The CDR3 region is CSAGQTYEQYF. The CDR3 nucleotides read TGCAGTGCTGGACAGACCTACGAGCAGTACTTC.

CDR3 DNA: TGTGCCAGTGCACAGGGAACTGGAAACACCATATATTTT. It specifies CASAQGTGNTIYF. The V and J genes are TRBV19 and TRBJ1-3, with a possible D match to TRBD1 (6 bases). Trimming cost V 8 bases and J 2 bases, with 10 bases left between them. The length of the CDR3 is 13 residues. Germline values: CDR1 LNHDA, CDR2 SQIVND (reference sequence).

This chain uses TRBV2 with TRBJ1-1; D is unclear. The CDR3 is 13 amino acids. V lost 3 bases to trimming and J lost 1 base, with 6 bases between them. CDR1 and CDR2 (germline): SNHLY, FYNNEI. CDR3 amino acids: CASSEGRNTEAFF. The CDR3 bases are TGTGCCAGCAGTGAGGGGAGGAACACTGAAGCTTTCTTT.

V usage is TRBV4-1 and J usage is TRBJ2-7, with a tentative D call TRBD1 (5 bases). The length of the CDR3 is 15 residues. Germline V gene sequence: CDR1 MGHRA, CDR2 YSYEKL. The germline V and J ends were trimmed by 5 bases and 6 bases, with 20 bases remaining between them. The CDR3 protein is CASSLGLGREGEQYF. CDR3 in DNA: TGCGCCAGCAGCTTGGGCCTGGGCAGGGAAGGCGAGCAGTACTTC.

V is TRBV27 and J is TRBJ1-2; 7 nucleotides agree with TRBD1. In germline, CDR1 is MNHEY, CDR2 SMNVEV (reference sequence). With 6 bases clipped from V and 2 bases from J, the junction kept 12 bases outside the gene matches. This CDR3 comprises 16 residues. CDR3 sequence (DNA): TGTGCCAGCAGGAAGACGGACAGGCCGCTCAACTATGGCTACACCTTC. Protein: CASRKTDRPLNYGYTF.

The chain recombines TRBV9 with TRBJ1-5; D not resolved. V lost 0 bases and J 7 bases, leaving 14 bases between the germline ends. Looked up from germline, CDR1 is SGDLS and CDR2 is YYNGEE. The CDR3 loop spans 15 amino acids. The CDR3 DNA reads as TGTGCCAGCAGCGTAGAAGCGGACCCATTCCAGCCCCAGCATTTT. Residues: CASSVEADPFQPQHF.

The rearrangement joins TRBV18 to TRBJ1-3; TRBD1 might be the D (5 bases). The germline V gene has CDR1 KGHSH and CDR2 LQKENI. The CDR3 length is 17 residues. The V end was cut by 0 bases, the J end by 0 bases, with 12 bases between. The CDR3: CASSPPVGGSSGNTIYF. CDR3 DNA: TGTGCCAGCTCACCACCGGTTGGGGGAAGCTCTGGAAACACCATATATTTT.

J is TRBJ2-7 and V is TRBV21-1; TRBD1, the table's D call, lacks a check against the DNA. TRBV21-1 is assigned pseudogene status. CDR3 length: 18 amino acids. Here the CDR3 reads CASSKKETPGQVSYEQYV. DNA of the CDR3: TGTGCCAGCAGCAAAAAGGAGACCCCGGGACAAGTTTCCTACGAGCAGTACGTC.